These 10 T cell receptor beta chains were all obtained from the same sample, sequenced in a study of shared clonotypes between healthy human individuals. TCRdb's table, derived via immunoSEQ multiplex PCR, lists solely in-frame clones and lacks some. The sample gives 400,000 or so clones, just over 95% of which show up once; approximately 0.32% is in the top ten. What was sequenced was memory CD8+ T cells sorted from blood. Subset: CD45RO+ cells pooled with CCR7-negative TemRA cells. Receptor source: a man younger than 40 in good health.

The chain is built from TRBV2 and TRBJ1-2, with D unresolved. V lost 4 bases and J 7 bases, leaving 10 bases between the germline ends. The CDR3 is 12 residues long. The V gene's germline CDR1 is SNHLY and CDR2 FYNNEI. CDR3 residues: CASSAGLGGYTF. The CDR3 bases are TGTGCCAGCAGTGCCGGGTTGGGTGGCTACACCTTC.

The chain couples TRBV5-1 to TRBJ2-2, with TRBD2 identical over 10 bases. CDR1 is SGHRS, CDR2 YFSETQ, per germline. J was trimmed by 7 bases and V by 0 bases; bases with no gene match: 15. This CDR3 has 19 residues. CDR3 sequence: CASSLVGTLAGGSDGELFF. CDR3 nucleotides: TGCGCCAGCAGCTTGGTAGGGACGTTAGCGGGAGGCTCTGACGGGGAGCTGTTTTTT.

This chain links TRBV25-1 with TRBJ1-1, with D perhaps matching TRBD1 (6 bases). The germline CDR1 and CDR2 sequences are MGHDK and SYGVNS. CDR3 size: 15 residues. V gave up 3 bases and J gave up 0 bases, with 11 bases separating them. CDR3 loop: CASSEARGMNTEAFF. As DNA, the CDR3 is TGTGCCAGCAGTGAGGCCAGGGGCATGAACACTGAAGCTTTCTTT.

This chain connects TRBV28 to TRBJ2-7; tentatively, D is TRBD1 (6 bases). CDR3 length equals 12 residues. CDR1 and CDR2 (germline): MDHEN, SYDVKM. V was cut by 5 bases and J by 6 bases, with 11 bases left in between. The CDR3 reads CASSQDSFEQYF. The CDR3 region has the DNA TGTGCCAGCAGTCAGGACAGCTTCGAGCAGTACTTC.

The chain carries TRBV2 and TRBJ2-6; D remains ambiguous. This CDR3 spans 15 amino acids. Trimming took 8 bases from V and 0 from J, leaving 11 bases between them. CDR1 SNHLY and CDR2 FYNNEI come from the germline V gene. CDR3 sequence: CASCGRASGANVLTF. Written as DNA, the CDR3 is TGTGCCAGCTGTGGTAGGGCCTCTGGGGCCAACGTCCTGACTTTC.

V is TRBV9 and J is TRBJ2-2, with 12 bases fitting TRBD2. Per germline, CDR1 SGDLS and CDR2 YYNGEE. J lost 8 bases, V lost 3 bases, and 5 bases had no gene match. The CDR3 extends over 15 amino acids. The CDR3 DNA reads as TGTGCCAGCAGCGCCCGACTAGCGGGAGAAGGGGAGCTGTTTTTT. It encodes CASSARLAGEGELFF.

V gene TRBV2 combines with J gene TRBJ2-4, with D unresolved. The CDR3 consists of 12 residues. In germline, CDR1 is SNHLY, CDR2 FYNNEI. The germline V and J ends were trimmed by 6 bases and 12 bases, with 15 bases remaining between them. In DNA, the CDR3 is TGTGCCAGCAGAGGAGATATTGCGTATCAGTACTTC. Amino acids: CASRGDIAYQYF.

The V gene is TRBV2, the J gene TRBJ2-3, with 10 bases fitting TRBD2. Germline CDR1 is SNHLY and CDR2 is FYNNEI. V was clipped by 3 bases and J by 8 bases; unmatched bases: 2. This CDR3 spans 13 amino acids. CDR3 protein: CASSDASGSTQYF. The CDR3 DNA reads as TGTGCCAGCAGTGACGCTAGCGGGAGTACGCAGTATTTT. Supplemented by reference TRBV2 and TRBJ2-3, the full variable domain reads EPEVTQTPSHQVTQMGQEVILRCVPISNHLYFYWYRQILGQKVEFLVSFYNNEISEKSEIFDDQFSVERPDGSNFTLKIRSTKLEDSAMYFCASSDASGSTQYFGPGTRLTVL.

For this clone: This CDR3 is also generated by other DNA sequences in the sample. The V call is TRBV7-9, the J call TRBJ2-6; the D is unclear. The V gene's germline CDR1 is SEHNR and CDR2 FQNEAQ (reference sequence). The CDR3 totals 14 residues. V was shortened by 2 bases and J by 0 bases, with 2 bases between the two germline ends. The CDR3 nucleotides are TGTGCCAGCAGCTTATCCTCTGGGGCCAACGTCCTGACTTTC. This sequence encodes CASSLSSGANVLTF.

V is TRBV2 and J is TRBJ1-2; D gene ambiguous. CDR1 and CDR2 (germline): SNHLY, FYNNEI. CDR3 length: 11 amino acids. V gave up 1 base and J gave up 8 bases, with 5 bases separating them. CDR3 loop: CASSEVGGYTF. As DNA, the CDR3 is TGTGCCAGCAGTGAAGTTGGCGGCTACACCTTC.